These T cell receptor beta chains were read from a single sample in a study of CD8+ T cells in alopecia areata. Method: immunoSEQ multiplex PCR; TCRdb's copy keeps in-frame clones and lacks some. Of some 110,000 clones listed, 35% to 40% were seen once; the top ten hold 3% to 3.5%. Input material: CD4+ T cells sorted from blood. These TCRs come from a human donor with alopecia areata. CDR3s include the opening cysteine and the closing phenylalanine or tryptophan. A D gene is named only where the DNA matches it firmly. Only part of the rows carry a size: once, few, many, or a class if the clone is expanded.

>TRBD1|TRBV29-1|TRBJ1-5|few
CSVASGTGVFMAQHF
TGCAGCGTTGCCTCGGGGACAGGGGTGTTTATGGCCCAGCATTTT
>.|TRBV7-2|TRBJ1-6|.
CASSWGGGNSPLHF
TGTGCCAGCTCCTGGGGCGGGGGGAATTCACCCCTCCACTTT
>TRBD1|TRBV2|TRBJ2-7|.
CASRRLDRAIYEQYF
TGTGCCAGCAGGAGGTTGGACAGGGCGATCTACGAGCAGTACTTC
>.|TRBV18|TRBJ2-1|.
CASSAPGDEQFF
TGTGCCAGCTCAGCTCCTGGGGATGAGCAGTTCTTC
>.|TRBV28|TRBJ2-1|.
CASSTAGTMVDEQFF
TGTGCCAGCAGTACCGCCGGGACAATGGTCGATGAGCAGTTCTTC
>.|TRBV29-1|TRBJ1-4|.
CSVSLATNEKLFF
TGCAGCGTGAGCCTTGCAACTAATGAAAAACTGTTTTTT
>.|TRBV29-1|TRBJ2-7|.
CSVEGGWDGGNEQYF
TGCAGCGTTGAAGGTGGCTGGGACGGAGGAAACGAGCAGTACTTC
>.|TRBV5-1|TRBJ2-7|.
CASSLEAGREQYF
TGCGCCAGCAGCTTGGAGGCAGGGCGCGAGCAGTACTTC
>.|TRBV11-2|TRBJ2-3|.
CASGGGRDTQYF
TGTGCCAGCGGAGGGGGACGAGATACGCAGTATTTT
>.|TRBV6-5|TRBJ1-2|few
CASSYGRQGSGGYTF
TGTGCCAGCAGTTACGGGAGGCAGGGCTCCGGTGGCTACACCTTC
>.|TRBV14|TRBJ1-5|.
CASSQGPNQPQHF
TGTGCCAGCAGCCAAGGGCCCAATCAGCCCCAGCATTTT
>.|TRBV29-1|TRBJ1-5|.
CSVAGNNQPQHF
TGCAGCGTTGCAGGGAACAATCAGCCCCAGCATTTT
>.|TRBV30|TRBJ2-5|.
CAWSIGGLEETQYF
TGTGCCTGGAGTATAGGTGGGCTGGAAGAGACCCAGTACTTC
>TRBD1|TRBV30|TRBJ2-7|.
CAWSGPTGATYEQYF
TGTGCCTGGAGTGGACCAACAGGGGCCACATACGAGCAGTACTTC
>.|TRBV29-1|TRBJ2-7|few
CSVSMSPYEQYF
TGCAGCGTTAGCATGTCCCCCTACGAGCAGTACTTC
>.|TRBV7-2|TRBJ2-7|few
CASSFIARDEQYF
TGTGCCAGCAGCTTCATCGCGCGTGACGAGCAGTACTTC
>TRBD1|TRBV7-2|TRBJ2-7|.
CASSQTPGGRGQYF
TGTGCCAGCAGCCAAACGCCAGGGGGTCGGGGGCAGTACTTC
>.|TRBV7-3|TRBJ2-1|.
CASSPVMGGNEQFF
TGTGCCAGCAGCCCCGTCATGGGGGGAAATGAGCAGTTCTTC
>.|TRBV23-1|TRBJ2-3|.
CASIWEGAPSDTQYF
TGCGCCAGCATTTGGGAGGGGGCGCCATCAGATACGCAGTATTTT
>.|TRBV9|TRBJ2-1|.
CASSVAFNEQFF
TGTGCCAGCAGCGTAGCGTTCAATGAGCAGTTCTTC
>.|TRBV5-1|TRBJ1-1|few
CASRKSPETEAFF
TGCGCCAGCAGAAAGAGCCCGGAGACTGAAGCTTTCTTT
>.|TRBV7-2|TRBJ2-7|.
CASSAFPAGGSAYEQYF
TGTGCCAGCAGCGCGTTTCCGGCCGGCGGTTCGGCCTACGAGCAGTACTTC
>.|TRBV5-1|TRBJ2-1|.
CASSPGISYNEQFF
TGCGCCAGCAGTCCCGGGATATCGTACAATGAGCAGTTCTTC
>TRBD2|TRBV4-2|TRBJ2-1|.
CASSPWTSGDPRHEQFF
TGTGCCAGCAGCCCGTGGACTAGCGGGGATCCTAGGCATGAGCAGTTCTTC
>TRBD1|TRBV27|TRBJ1-2|once
CASTTPGQGNGYTF
TGTGCCAGCACCACCCCGGGACAGGGAAATGGCTACACCTTC
>.|TRBV29-1|TRBJ2-3|.
CSVDTRTDTQYF
TGCAGCGTAGATACCCGCACAGATACGCAGTATTTT
>.|TRBV7-2|TRBJ2-1|.
CASSPGTVHEQFF
TGTGCCAGCAGCCCCGGGACGGTTCATGAGCAGTTCTTC
>.|TRBV18|TRBJ2-1|few
CASSPGLGRGEQFF
TGTGCCAGCTCCCCCGGGCTAGGACGCGGCGAGCAGTTCTTC
>.|TRBV7-9|TRBJ2-5|few
CASSSQETQYF
TGTGCCAGCAGCTCACAAGAGACCCAGTACTTC
>.|TRBV7-9|TRBJ2-5|few
CASRTHVTETQYF
TGTGCCAGCAGAACCCACGTTACGGAGACCCAGTACTTC
>TRBD2|TRBV5-6|TRBJ2-5|.
CASSLFSGSVKTQYF
TGTGCCAGCAGCTTGTTTAGCGGGAGTGTGAAGACCCAGTACTTC
>.|TRBV7-2|TRBJ2-3|.
CASSLKTGADF
TGTGCCAGCAGCTTAAAGACCGGAGCGGATTTT
>.|TRBV29-1|TRBJ2-5|.
CSVVRGAQETQYF
TGCAGCGTTGTGCGCGGGGCTCAAGAGACCCAGTACTTC
>.|TRBV5-1|TRBJ2-7|few
CASSSKAPYEQYF
TGCGCCAGCAGCTCTAAGGCCCCCTACGAGCAGTACTTC
>.|TRBV20-1|TRBJ1-4|.
CSASPREKLFF
TGCAGTGCATCCCCCCGGGAAAAACTGTTTTTT
>TRBD1|TRBV5-1|TRBJ2-5|.
CASSLPTGGQETQYF
TGCGCCAGCAGCTTGCCGACAGGGGGCCAAGAGACCCAGTACTTC
>.|TRBV2|TRBJ1-2|.
CATSAPGIHYGYTF
TGTGCCACCTCGGCCCCGGGGATCCACTATGGCTACACCTTC
>.|TRBV7-2|TRBJ1-2|.
CASSLADRLYGYTF
TGTGCCAGCAGCTTAGCTGACAGGCTCTATGGCTACACCTTC
>.|TRBV29-1|TRBJ1-3|few
CSVGSGSTGNTIYF
TGCAGCGTTGGGTCGGGTAGCACTGGAAACACCATATATTTT
>.|TRBV2|TRBJ2-2|.
CASRASPTGELFF
TGTGCCAGCAGGGCAAGCCCCACCGGGGAGCTGTTTTTT
>.|TRBV7-2|TRBJ2-7|.
CASSIRDNYEQYF
TGTGCCAGCAGCATCCGGGACAACTACGAGCAGTACTTC
>.|TRBV29-1|TRBJ2-1|few
CSVEWRRNNEQFF
TGCAGCGTTGAATGGCGGCGGAACAATGAGCAGTTCTTC
>TRBD1|TRBV29-1|TRBJ2-6|few
CSVRQGAGGANVLTF
TGCAGCGTTAGACAGGGGGCCGGAGGGGCCAACGTCCTGACTTTC
>.|TRBV18|TRBJ1-1|.
CASSFSMGVNTEAFF
TGTGCCAGCTCGTTTTCGATGGGGGTGAACACTGAAGCTTTCTTT
>.|TRBV7-6|TRBJ1-1|.
CASSLAGVSEAFF
TGTGCCAGCAGCTTAGCGGGTGTTTCCGAGGCTTTCTTT
>.|TRBV29-1|TRBJ1-1|.
CSTDRGVDTEAFF
TGCAGCACTGACCGGGGGGTGGACACTGAAGCTTTCTTT
>TRBD1|TRBV29-1|TRBJ2-5|.
CSGRRDSQETQYF
TGCAGCGGCCGCCGGGACAGCCAAGAGACCCAGTACTTC
>.|TRBV4-3|TRBJ1-5|.
CASSQEINQPQHF
TGCGCCAGCAGCCAAGAGATCAATCAGCCCCAGCATTTT
>.|TRBV30|TRBJ2-2|.
CAWSVSWRELFF
TGTGCCTGGAGTGTATCGTGGAGGGAGCTGTTTTTT
>.|TRBV7-2|TRBJ1-2|.
CASSLQGFYGYTF
TGTGCCAGCAGCTTACAGGGGTTCTATGGCTACACCTTC
>.|TRBV15|TRBJ2-1|.
CATSRGTGEQFF
TGTGCCACCAGCAGAGGTACAGGGGAGCAGTTCTTC
>TRBD2|TRBV7-9|TRBJ2-7|.
CASSRSGSIVSDEQYF
TGTGCCAGCAGCCGAAGCGGGAGCATCGTATCGGACGAGCAGTACTTC
>.|TRBV29-1|TRBJ2-1|once
CSATFLSYNEQFF
TGCAGCGCAACGTTTCTTTCCTACAATGAGCAGTTCTTC
>TRBD1|TRBV29-1|TRBJ1-5|few
CSVQQGAQPQHF
TGCAGCGTTCAACAGGGGGCTCAGCCCCAGCATTTT